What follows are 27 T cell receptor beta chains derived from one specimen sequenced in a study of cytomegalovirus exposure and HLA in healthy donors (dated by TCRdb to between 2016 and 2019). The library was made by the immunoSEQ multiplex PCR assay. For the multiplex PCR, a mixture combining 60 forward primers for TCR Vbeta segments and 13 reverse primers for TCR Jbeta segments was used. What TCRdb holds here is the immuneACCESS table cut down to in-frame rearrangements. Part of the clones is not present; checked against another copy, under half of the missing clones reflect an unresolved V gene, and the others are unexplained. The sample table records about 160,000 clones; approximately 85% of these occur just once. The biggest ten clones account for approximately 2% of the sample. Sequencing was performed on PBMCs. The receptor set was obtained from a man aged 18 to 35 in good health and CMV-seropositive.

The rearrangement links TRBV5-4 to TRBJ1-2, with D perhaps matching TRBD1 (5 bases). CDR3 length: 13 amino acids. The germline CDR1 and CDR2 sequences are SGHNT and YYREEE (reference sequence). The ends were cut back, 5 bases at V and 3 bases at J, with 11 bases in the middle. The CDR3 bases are TGTGCCAGCAGATCCGGGACTGACTATGGCTACACCTTC. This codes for CASRSGTDYGYTF.

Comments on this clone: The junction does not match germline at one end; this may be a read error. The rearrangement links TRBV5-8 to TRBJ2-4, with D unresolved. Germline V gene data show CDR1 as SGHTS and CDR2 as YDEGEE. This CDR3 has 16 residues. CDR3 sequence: CASSFGGRPAKNSQYF. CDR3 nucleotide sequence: TGTGCCAGCAGCTTTGGTGGCAGACCAGCCAAAAACAGTCAGTACTTC.

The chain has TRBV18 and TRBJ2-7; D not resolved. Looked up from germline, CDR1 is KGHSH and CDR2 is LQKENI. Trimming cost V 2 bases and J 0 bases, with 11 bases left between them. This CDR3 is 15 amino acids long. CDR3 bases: TGTGCCAGCTCACCAGGCCAGTCAAACTCCTACGAGCAGTACTTC. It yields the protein CASSPGQSNSYEQYF.

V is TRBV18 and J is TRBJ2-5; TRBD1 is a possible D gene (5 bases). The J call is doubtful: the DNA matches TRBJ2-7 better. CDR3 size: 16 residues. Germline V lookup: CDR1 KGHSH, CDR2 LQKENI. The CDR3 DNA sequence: TGTGCCAGCTCACCACAAGGGGCTGTGGGCTCCTACGAGCAGTACTTC. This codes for CASSPQGAVGSYEQYF.

CDR3 region: CASSPAPQRDTEAFF. The CDR3 DNA is TGTGCCAGCAGCCCGGCGCCACAGAGGGACACTGAAGCTTTCTTT. The rearrangement joins TRBV6-1 to TRBJ1-1; D gene ambiguous. V was shortened by 6 bases and J by 3 bases, with 17 bases between the two germline ends. The CDR3 covers 15 residues. Germline CDR1 and CDR2: MNHNS and SASEGT.

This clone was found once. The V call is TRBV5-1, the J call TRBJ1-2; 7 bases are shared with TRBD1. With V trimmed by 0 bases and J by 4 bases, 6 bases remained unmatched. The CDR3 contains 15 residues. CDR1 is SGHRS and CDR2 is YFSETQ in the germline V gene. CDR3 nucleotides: TGCGCCAGCAGCTTGGCCGTGACAGGGAGCTATGGCTACACCTTC. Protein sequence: CASSLAVTGSYGYTF.

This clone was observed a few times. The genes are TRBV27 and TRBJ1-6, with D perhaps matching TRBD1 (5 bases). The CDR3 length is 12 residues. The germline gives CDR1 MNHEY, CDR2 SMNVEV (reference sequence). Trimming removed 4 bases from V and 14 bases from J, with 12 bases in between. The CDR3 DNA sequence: TGTGCCAGCAGTTGGGGGGATGGGTCCCTCCACTTT. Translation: CASSWGDGSLHF.

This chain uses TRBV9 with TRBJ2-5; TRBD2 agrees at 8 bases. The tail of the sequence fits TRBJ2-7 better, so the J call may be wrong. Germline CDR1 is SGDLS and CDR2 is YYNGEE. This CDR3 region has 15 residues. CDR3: CASSAGGAEVYEQYF. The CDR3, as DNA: TGTGCCAGCAGCGCGGGGGGGGCAGAAGTCTACGAGCAGTACTTC.

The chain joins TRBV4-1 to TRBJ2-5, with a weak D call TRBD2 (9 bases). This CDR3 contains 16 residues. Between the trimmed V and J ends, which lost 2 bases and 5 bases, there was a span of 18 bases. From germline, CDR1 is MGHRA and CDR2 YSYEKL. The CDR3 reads CASSQSGRTGRETQYF. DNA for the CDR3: TGCGCCAGCAGCCAAAGCGGGAGGACAGGGAGGGAGACCCAGTACTTC.

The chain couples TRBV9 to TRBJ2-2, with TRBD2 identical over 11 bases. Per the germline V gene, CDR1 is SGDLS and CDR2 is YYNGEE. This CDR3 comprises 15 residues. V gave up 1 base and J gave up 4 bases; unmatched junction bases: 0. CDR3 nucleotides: TGTGCCAGCAGCGTACTAGCGGGGGGCACCGGGGAGCTGTTTTTT. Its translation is CASSVLAGGTGELFF.

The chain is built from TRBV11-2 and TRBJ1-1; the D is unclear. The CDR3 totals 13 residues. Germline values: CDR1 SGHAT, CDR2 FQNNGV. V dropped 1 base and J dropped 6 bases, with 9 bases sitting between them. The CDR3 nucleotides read TGTGCCAGCAGCTTAGGCGGCTTGGCTGAAGCTTTCTTT. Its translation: CASSLGGLAEAFF.

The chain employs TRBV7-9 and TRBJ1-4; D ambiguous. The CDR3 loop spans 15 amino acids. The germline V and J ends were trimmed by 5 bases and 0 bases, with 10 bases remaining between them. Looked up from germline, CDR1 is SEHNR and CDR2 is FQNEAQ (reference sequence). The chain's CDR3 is CASSATVATNEKLFF. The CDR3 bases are TGTGCCAGCAGCGCCACAGTCGCAACTAATGAAAAACTGTTTTTT. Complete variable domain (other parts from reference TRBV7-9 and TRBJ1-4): DTGVSQNPRHKITKRGQNVTFRCDPISEHNRLYWYRQTLGQGPEFLTYFQNEAQLEKSRLLSDRFSAERPKGSFSTLEIQRTEQGDSAMYLCASSATVATNEKLFFGSGTQLSVL.

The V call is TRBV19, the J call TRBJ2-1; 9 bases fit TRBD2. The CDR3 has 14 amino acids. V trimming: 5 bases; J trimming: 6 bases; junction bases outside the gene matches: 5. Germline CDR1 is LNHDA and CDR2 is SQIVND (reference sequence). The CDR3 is CASSLLAGPNEQFF. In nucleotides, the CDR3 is TGTGCCAGTAGTTTACTAGCGGGCCCCAATGAGCAGTTCTTC. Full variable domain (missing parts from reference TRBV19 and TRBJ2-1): DGGITQSPKYLFRKEGQNVTLSCEQNLNHDAMYWYRQDPGQGLRLIYYSQIVNDFQKGDIAEGYSVSREKKESFPLTVTSAQKNPTAFYLCASSLLAGPNEQFFGPGTRLTVL.

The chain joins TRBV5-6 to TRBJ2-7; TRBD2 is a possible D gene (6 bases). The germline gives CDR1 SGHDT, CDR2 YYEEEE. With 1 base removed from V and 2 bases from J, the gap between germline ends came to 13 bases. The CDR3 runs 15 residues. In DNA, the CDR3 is TGTGCCAGCAGCTTGCGCAGGGAGGTGGCCTACGAGCAGTACTTC. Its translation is CASSLRREVAYEQYF.

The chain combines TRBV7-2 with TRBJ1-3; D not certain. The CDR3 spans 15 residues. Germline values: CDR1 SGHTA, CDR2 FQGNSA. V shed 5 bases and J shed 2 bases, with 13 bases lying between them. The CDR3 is CASSPRYGTGNTIYF. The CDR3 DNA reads TGTGCCAGCAGCCCCAGGTACGGGACTGGAAACACCATATATTTT.

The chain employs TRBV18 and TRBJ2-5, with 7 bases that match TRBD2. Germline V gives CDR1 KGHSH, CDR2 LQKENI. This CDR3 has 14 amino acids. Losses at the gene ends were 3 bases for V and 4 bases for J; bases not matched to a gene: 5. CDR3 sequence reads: CASSPMSGGETQYF. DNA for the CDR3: TGTGCCAGCTCACCCATGTCGGGGGGAGAGACCCAGTACTTC.

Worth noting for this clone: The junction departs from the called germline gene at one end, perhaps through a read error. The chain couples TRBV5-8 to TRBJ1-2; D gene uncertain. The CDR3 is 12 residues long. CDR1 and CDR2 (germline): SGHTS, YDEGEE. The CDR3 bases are TGTGCCAGCAGCTTGGCTAAGTATGGCTACACCTTC. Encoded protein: CASSLAKYGYTF.

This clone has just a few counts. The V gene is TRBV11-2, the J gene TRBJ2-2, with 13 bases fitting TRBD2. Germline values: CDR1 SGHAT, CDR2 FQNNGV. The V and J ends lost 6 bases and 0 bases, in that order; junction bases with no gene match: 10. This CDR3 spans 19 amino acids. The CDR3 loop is CASSLGLAGLGANTGELFF. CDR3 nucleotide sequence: TGTGCCAGCAGTCTGGGACTAGCGGGGCTAGGGGCGAACACCGGGGAGCTGTTTTTT.

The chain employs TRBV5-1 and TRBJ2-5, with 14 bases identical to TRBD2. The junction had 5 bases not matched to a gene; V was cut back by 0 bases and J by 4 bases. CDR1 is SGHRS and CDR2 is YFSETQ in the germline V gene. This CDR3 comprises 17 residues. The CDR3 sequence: CASSLGLAGGPGETQYF. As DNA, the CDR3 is TGCGCCAGCAGCTTGGGACTAGCGGGGGGGCCCGGAGAGACCCAGTACTTC.

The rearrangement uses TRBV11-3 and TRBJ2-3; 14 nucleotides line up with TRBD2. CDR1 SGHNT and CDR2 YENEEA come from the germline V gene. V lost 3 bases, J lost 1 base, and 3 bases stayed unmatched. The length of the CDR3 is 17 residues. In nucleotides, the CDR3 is TGTGCCAGCAGCTTCGGGACTAGCGGGGGTCGCACAGATACGCAGTATTTT. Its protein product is CASSFGTSGGRTDTQYF.

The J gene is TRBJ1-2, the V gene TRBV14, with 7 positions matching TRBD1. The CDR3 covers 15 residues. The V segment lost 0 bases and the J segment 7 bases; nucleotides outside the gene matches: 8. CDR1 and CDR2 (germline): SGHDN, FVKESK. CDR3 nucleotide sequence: TGTGCCAGCAGCCAAGATCGTAGGGGGCTGGGTGGCTACACCTTC. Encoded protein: CASSQDRRGLGGYTF.

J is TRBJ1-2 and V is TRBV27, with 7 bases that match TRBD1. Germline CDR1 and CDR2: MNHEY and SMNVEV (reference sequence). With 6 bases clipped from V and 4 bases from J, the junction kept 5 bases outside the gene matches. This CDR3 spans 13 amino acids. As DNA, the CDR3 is TGTGCCAGCAGGTCGGACAGGTCCTATGGCTACACCTTC. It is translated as CASRSDRSYGYTF.

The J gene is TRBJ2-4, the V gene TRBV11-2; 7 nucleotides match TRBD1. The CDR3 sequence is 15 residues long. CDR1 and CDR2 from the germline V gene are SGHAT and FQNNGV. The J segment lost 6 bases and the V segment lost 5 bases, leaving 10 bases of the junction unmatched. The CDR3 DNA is TGTGCCAGCAGCCCCCGGGACAGATGGTTAAACATTCAGTACTTC. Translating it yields CASSPRDRWLNIQYF.

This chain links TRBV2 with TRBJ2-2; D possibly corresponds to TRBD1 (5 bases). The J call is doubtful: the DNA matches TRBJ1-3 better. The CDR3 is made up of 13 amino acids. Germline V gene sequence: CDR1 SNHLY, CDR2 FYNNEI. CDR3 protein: CASSDRAGNTIYF. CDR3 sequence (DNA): TGTGCCAGCAGTGACAGGGCTGGAAACACCATATATTTT.

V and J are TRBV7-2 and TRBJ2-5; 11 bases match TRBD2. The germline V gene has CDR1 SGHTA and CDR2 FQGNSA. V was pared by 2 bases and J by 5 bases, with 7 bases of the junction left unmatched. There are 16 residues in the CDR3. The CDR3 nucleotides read TGTGCCAGCAGCTTACAAACTAGCGGGGGTCGCGAGACCCAGTACTTC. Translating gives CASSLQTSGGRETQYF.

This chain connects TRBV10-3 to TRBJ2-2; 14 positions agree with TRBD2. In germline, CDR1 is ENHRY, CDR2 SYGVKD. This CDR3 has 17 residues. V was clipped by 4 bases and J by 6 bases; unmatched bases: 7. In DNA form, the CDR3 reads TGTGCCATCAGTGGGACTAGCGGGGGGTCGGACGCCGGGGAGCTGTTTTTT. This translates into CAISGTSGGSDAGELFF.

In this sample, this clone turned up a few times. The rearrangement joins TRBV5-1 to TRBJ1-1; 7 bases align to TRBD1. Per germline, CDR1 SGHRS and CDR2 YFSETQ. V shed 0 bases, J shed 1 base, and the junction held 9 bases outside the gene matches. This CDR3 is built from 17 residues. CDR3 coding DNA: TGCGCCAGCAGCTTGGTAAGGCAGGGGGTTTGGAACACTGAAGCTTTCTTT. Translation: CASSLVRQGVWNTEAFF.